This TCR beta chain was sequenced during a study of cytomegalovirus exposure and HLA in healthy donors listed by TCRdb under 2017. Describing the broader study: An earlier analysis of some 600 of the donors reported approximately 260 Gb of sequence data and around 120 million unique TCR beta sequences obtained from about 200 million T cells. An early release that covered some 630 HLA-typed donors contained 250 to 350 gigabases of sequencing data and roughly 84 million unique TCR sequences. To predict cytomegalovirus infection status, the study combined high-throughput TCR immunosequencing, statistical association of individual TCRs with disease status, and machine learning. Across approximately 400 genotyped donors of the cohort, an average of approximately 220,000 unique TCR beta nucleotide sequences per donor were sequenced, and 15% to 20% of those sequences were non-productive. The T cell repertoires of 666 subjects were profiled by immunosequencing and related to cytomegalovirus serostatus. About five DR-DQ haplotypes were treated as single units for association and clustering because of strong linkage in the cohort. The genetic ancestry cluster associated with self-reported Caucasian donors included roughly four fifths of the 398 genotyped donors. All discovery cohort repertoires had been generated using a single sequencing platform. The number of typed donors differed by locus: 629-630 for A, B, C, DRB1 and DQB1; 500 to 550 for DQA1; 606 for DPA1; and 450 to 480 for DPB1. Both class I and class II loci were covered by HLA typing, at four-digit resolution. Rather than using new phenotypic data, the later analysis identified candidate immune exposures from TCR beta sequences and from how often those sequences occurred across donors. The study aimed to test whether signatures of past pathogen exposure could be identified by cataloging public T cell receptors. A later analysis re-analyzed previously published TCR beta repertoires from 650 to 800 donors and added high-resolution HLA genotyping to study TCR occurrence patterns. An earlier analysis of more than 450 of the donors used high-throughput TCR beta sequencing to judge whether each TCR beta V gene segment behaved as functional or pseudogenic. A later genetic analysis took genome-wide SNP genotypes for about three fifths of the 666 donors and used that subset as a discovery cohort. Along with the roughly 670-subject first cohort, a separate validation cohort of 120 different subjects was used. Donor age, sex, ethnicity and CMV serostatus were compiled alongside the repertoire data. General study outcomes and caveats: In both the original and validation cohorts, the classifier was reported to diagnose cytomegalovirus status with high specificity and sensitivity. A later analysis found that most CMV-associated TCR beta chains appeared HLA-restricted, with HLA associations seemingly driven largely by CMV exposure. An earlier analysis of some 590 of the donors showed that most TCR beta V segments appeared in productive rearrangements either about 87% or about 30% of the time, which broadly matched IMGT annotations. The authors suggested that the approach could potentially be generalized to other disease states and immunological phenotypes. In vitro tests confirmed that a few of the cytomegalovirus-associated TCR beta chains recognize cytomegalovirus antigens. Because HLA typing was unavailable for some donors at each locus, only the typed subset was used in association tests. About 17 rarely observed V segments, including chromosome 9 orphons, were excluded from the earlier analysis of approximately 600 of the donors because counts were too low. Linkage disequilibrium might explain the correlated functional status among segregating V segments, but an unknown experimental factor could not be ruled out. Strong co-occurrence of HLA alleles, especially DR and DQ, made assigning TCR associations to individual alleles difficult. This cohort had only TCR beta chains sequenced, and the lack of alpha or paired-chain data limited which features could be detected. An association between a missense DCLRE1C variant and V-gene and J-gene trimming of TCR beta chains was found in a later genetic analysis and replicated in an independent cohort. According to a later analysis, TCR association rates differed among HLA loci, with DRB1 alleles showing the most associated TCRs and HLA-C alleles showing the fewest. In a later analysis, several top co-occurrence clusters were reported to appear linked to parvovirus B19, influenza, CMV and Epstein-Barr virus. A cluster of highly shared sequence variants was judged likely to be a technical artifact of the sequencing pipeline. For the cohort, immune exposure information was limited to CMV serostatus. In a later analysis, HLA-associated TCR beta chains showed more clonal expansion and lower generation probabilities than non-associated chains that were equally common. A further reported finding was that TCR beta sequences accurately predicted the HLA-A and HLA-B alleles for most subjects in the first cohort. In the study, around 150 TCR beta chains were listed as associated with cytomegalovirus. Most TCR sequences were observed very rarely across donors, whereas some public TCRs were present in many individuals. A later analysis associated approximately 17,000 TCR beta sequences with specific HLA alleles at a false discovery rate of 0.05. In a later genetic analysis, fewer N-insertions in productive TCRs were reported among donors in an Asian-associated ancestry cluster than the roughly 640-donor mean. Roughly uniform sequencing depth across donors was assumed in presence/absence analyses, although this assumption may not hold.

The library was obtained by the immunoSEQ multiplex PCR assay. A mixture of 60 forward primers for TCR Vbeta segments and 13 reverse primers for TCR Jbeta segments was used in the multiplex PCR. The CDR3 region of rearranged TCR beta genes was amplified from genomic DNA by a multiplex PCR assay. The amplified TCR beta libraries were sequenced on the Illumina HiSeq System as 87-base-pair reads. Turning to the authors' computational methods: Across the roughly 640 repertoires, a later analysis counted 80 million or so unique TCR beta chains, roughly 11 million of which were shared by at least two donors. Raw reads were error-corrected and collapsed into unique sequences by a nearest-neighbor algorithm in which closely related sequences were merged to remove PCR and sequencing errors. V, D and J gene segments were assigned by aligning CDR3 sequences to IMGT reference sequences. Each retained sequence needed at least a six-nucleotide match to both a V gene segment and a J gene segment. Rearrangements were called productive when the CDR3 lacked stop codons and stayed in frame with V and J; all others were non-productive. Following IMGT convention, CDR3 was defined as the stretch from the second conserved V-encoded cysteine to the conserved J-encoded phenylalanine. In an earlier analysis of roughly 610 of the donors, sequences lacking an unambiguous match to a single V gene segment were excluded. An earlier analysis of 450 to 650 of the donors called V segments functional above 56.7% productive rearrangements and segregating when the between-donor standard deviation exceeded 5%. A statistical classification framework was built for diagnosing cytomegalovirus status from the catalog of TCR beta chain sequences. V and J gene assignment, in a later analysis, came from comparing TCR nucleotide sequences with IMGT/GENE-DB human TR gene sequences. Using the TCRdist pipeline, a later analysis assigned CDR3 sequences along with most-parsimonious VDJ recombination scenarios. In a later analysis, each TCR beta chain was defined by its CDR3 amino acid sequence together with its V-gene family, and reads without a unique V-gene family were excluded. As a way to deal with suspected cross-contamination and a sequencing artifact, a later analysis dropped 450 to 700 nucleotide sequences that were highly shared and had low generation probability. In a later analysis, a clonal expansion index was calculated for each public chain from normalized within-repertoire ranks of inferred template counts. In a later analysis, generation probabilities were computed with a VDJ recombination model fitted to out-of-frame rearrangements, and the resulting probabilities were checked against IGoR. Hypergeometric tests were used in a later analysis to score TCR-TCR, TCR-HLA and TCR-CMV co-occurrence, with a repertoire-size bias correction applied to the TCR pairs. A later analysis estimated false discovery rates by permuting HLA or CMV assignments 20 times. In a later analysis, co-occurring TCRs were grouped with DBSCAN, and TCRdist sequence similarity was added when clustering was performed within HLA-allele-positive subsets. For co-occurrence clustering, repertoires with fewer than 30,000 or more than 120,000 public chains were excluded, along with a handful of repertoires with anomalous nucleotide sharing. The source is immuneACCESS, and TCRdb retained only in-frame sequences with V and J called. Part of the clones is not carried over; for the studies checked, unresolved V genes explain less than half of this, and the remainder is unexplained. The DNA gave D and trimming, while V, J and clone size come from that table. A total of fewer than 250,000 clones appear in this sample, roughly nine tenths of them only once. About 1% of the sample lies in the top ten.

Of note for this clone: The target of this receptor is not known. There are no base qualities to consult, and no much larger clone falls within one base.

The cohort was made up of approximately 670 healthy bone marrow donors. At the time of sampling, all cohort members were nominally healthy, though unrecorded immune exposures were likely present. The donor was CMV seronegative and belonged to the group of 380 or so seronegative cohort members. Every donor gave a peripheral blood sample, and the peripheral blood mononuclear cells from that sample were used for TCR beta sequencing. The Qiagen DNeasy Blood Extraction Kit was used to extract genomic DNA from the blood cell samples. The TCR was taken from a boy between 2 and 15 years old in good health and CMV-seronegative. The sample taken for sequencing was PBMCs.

DNA sequence: TGTGCCAGCAGTTACCATCCGGGATCAAATAATGAAAAACTGTTTTTT. It codes for CASSYHPGSNNEKLFF. Recombination linked TRBV6-5 to TRBJ1-4; the D gene cannot be resolved reliably. According to the germline V gene, CDR1 reads MNHEY and CDR2 reads SVGAGI. The CDR3, from cysteine to phenylalanine, totals 16 residues. Here the CDR3 DNA is all that survives: 48 bases in frame from base 1. Cut back by 2 bases and 4 bases, the V and J ends lie 14 bases apart.